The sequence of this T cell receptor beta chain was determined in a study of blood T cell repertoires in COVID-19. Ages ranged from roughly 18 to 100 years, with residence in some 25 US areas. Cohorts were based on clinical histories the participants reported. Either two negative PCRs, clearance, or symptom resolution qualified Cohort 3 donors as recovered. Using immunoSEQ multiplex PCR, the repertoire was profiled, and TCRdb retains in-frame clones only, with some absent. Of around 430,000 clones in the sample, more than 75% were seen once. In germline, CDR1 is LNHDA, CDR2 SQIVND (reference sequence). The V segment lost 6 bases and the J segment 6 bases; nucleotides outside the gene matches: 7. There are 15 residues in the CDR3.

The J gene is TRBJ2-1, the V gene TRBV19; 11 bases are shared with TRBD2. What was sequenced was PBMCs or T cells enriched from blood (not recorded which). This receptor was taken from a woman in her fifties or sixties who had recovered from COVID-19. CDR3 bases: TGTGCCAGTAGCACACCTAGCGGGGGGTTCAATGAGCAGTTCTTC. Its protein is CASSTPSGGFNEQFF. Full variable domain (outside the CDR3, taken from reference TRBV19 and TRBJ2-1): DGGITQSPKYLFRKEGQNVTLSCEQNLNHDAMYWYRQDPGQGLRLIYYSQIVNDFQKGDIAEGYSVSREKKESFPLTVTSAQKNPTAFYLCASSTPSGGFNEQFFGPGTRLTVL.